This TCR beta chain was observed in a study of blood T cell repertoires in COVID-19. Study at large: Sources were T cells, B-cell-depleted T cells, or PBMCs; the material itself was cDNA or gDNA.

As processed by the authors: Reference gene primer amplification yielded estimated nucleated cell counts. The method was immunoSEQ multiplex PCR; TCRdb's version includes in-frame clones alone and lacks a portion of them. The DNA was the basis for D and trimming; V, J and clone size are from that table. The table includes roughly 220,000 clones, approximately 90% detected once. Sequenced sample: PBMCs or T cells enriched from blood (not recorded which). This clonotype was obtained from a woman younger than 30 in a cohort exposed to, infected with or recovered from COVID-19 (not recorded which).

In DNA, the CDR3 is TGCGCCAGCAGCGTCAGGGTCGGCGAGACCCAGTACTTC. The encoded protein is CASSVRVGETQYF. The V gene is TRBV5-1, the J gene TRBJ2-5; weak D call: TRBD1 (5 bases). Germline V gene data show CDR1 as SGHRS and CDR2 as YFSETQ. CDR3 length: 13 residues. V gave up 4 bases and J gave up 5 bases, with 12 bases separating them.